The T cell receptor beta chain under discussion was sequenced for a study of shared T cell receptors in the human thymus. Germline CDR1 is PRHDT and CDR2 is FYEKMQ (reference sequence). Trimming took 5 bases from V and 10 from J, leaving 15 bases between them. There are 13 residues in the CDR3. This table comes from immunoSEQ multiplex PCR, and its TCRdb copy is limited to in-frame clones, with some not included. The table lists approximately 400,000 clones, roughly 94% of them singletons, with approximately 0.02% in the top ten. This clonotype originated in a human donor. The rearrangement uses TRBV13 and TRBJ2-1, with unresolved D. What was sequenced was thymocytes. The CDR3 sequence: CASSLGGGLEQFF. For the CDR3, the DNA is TGTGCCAGCAGCCTTGGTGGCGGTCTGGAGCAGTTCTTC.